In this sample, the clone carrying this T cell receptor beta chain turned up a few times. Its target is unknown. A template switching step contributed a universal primer site, while unique molecular identifiers were present in the cDNA. MiXCR, applied by TCRdb to the 5' RACE reads, yields one record per CDR3 protein. This table has approximately 700,000 distinct CDR3 sequences, over 15% appearing once. From germline, CDR1 is SQVTM and CDR2 ANQGSEA. The CDR3 totals 14 residues. The ends lost 7 bases at V and 0 bases at J; junction bases unmatched: 6. The data belong to a study of identical twins. Study-level points and caveats: Insertions were reduced in abundant cord blood beta clonotypes but not in memory repertoires.

The sample also formed part of further work on T cells expressing NK-cell markers.

Sequencing input: PBMCs. The rearrangement joins TRBV29-1 to TRBJ1-5; 7 nucleotides match TRBD1. The TCR comes from a woman in her late teens or twenties in good health. The DNA for the CDR3 is TGCAGCGCCGCCGGGACAGATAGCAATCAGCCCCAGCATTTT. Its protein product is CSAAGTDSNQPQHF.